The 29 T cell receptor beta chains presented below share a single source sample, sequenced in a study of spatial heterogeneity in lung cancer. TCRdb re-derived calls from the 5' RACE reads in MiXCR, one entry per CDR3 protein. The data show fewer than 25,000 distinct CDR3 sequences, 8.5% to 10% seen once. Time point of the sample: blood at routine non-recurrence follow-up after resection. This specimen consisted of PBMCs, obtained at follow-up. The receptors were gathered from a male donor with early-stage non-small cell lung cancer.

This clonotype is categorized as medium-sized (0.01 to 0.1%). The chain combines TRBV6-6 with TRBJ2-7; D is ambiguous. The CDR3 extends over 14 amino acids. V lost 4 bases and J lost 0, with 10 bases in between. Germline values: CDR1 MNHNY, CDR2 SVGAGI (reference sequence). CDR3 in DNA: TGTGCCAGCAGTTTCACTGGCAGCTCCTACGAGCAGTACTTC. Translated: CASSFTGSSYEQYF.

This clonotype was picked up many times. The chain joins TRBV4-3 to TRBJ2-1; D ambiguous. The CDR3 sequence is 11 residues long. V shed 8 bases and J shed 5 bases, with 7 bases lying between them. From germline, CDR1 is LGHNA and CDR2 YSLEER. The CDR3: CASGWHNEQFF. For the CDR3, the DNA is TGCGCCAGCGGTTGGCACAATGAGCAGTTCTTC.

In its sample, this clonotype was seen many times. The CDR3 loop reads CASSDQGIDTQYF. In DNA, the CDR3 is TGTGCCAGCAGTGACCAGGGGATAGATACGCAGTATTTT. The V call is TRBV28, the J call TRBJ2-3; D may be TRBD1 (6 bases). Germline-derived CDR1 and CDR2 are MDHEN and SYDVKM. Trimming left V 5 bases short and J 5 bases short, with 11 bases between. This CDR3 is built from 13 residues.

This clonotype appeared many times. This chain connects TRBV5-1 to TRBJ2-7; D call uncertain. Germline V gene data show CDR1 as SGHRS and CDR2 as YFSETQ. Trimming removed 0 bases from V and 5 bases from J, with 6 bases in between. The CDR3 spans 12 residues. CDR3 loop: CASSLASDEQYF. For the CDR3, the DNA is TGCGCCAGCAGCTTGGCCTCGGACGAGCAGTACTTC.

This clonotype appeared many times. This chain connects TRBV6-4 to TRBJ2-3, with TRBD1 as a possible D gene (6 bases). V gave up 2 bases and J gave up 0 bases, with 9 bases separating them. CDR1 and CDR2 from the germline V gene are MRHNA and SNTAGT. This CDR3 is 15 amino acids long. CDR3 sequence (DNA): TGTGCCAGCAGTGACCAGGGGTCGAGCACAGATACGCAGTATTTT. It translates to CASSDQGSSTDTQYF.

The rearrangement joins TRBV5-1 to TRBJ1-4, with 7 bases that match TRBD1. V was clipped by 3 bases and J by 3 bases; unmatched bases: 5. CDR3 length: 15 residues. The germline CDR1 and CDR2 sequences are SGHRS and YFSETQ. CDR3 loop: CASSWEGASNEKLFF. CDR3 nucleotides: TGCGCCAGCAGCTGGGAGGGGGCGTCTAATGAAAAACTGTTTTTT.

The chain links TRBV20-1 to TRBJ1-4; a weak D match, TRBD1 (5 bases). Germline V gene sequence: CDR1 DFQATT, CDR2 SNEGSKA (reference sequence). V lost 5 bases to trimming and J lost 7 bases, with 20 bases between them. The CDR3 has 15 amino acids. CDR3 in amino acids: CSAGPAGREGEKLFF. CDR3 coding DNA: TGCAGTGCTGGACCGGCAGGGAGAGAAGGTGAAAAACTGTTTTTT.

The chain recombines TRBV3-1 with TRBJ2-5; the D gene is possibly TRBD1 (6 bases). The V gene lost 1 base and the J gene lost 4 bases, with 10 bases spanning the gap. The CDR3 extends over 14 amino acids. The germline V gene has CDR1 LGHDT and CDR2 YNNKEL (reference sequence). For the CDR3, the DNA is TGTGCCAGCAGCCAAGTGCAGGGGATAGAGACCCAGTACTTC. It encodes CASSQVQGIETQYF.

A few counts support this clonotype. The chain recombines TRBV5-1 with TRBJ2-2; the D is unclear. V lost 4 bases and J lost 1, with 11 bases in between. Germline loops: CDR1 SGHRS, CDR2 YFSETQ. The CDR3 covers 15 residues. The CDR3 region is CASSPFKGNTGELFF. The DNA for the CDR3 is TGCGCCAGCAGCCCTTTCAAGGGGAACACCGGGGAGCTGTTTTTT.

This clonotype showed up many times. The V and J genes are TRBV27 and TRBJ1-6; 7 bases agree with TRBD1. This CDR3 region has 14 residues. Germline V CDR1 and CDR2: MNHEY, SMNVEV (reference sequence). The trim removed 6 bases at V and 9 bases at J, leaving 8 bases unmatched. The CDR3 loop is CASSRDRESSPLHF. CDR3 nucleotide sequence: TGTGCCAGCAGCCGTGACAGGGAAAGTTCACCCCTCCACTTT.

This clonotype came up many times. This chain links TRBV4-1 with TRBJ1-5; D not resolved. This CDR3 is built from 16 residues. V lost 4 bases, J lost 0 bases, and 13 bases lay in between. Germline values: CDR1 MGHRA, CDR2 YSYEKL. For the CDR3, the DNA is TGCGCCAGCAGCCCTCTTATGGGTGATAGCAATCAGCCCCAGCATTTT. Translating gives CASSPLMGDSNQPQHF.

The rearrangement links TRBV6-2 or TRBV6-3 to TRBJ2-7; D remains ambiguous. The CDR3 is 12 residues long. Germline CDR1 reads MNHEY; CDR2 reads SVGEGT. Trimming removed 6 bases at V and 3 bases at J, with 9 bases between. CDR3 residues: CASSQDRYEQYF. CDR3 coding DNA: TGTGCCAGCAGCCAGGACCGCTACGAGCAGTACTTC.

The sample holds a few counts of this clonotype. This chain connects TRBV5-6 to TRBJ1-5; TRBD1 might be the D (5 bases). Trimming shortened V by 4 bases and J by 2 bases, and 16 bases separated the two germline ends. Germline V gene data show CDR1 as SGHDT and CDR2 as YYEEEE. This CDR3 has 16 amino acids. The CDR3 bases are TGTGCCAGCAGCATTAATTTAGGGGCTGGCAATCAGCCCCAGCATTTT. This gives the protein CASSINLGAGNQPQHF.

This chain connects TRBV7-9 to TRBJ2-1; 9 bases match TRBD1. The ends lost 3 bases at V and 9 bases at J; junction bases unmatched: 6. CDR1 and CDR2 from the germline V gene are SEHNR and FQNEAQ (reference sequence). This CDR3 contains 14 residues. DNA for the CDR3: TGTGCCAGCAGCTTTTTACAGGGGGCTTTTGAGCAGTTCTTC. This codes for CASSFLQGAFEQFF.

This clonotype was picked up many times. CDR3 nucleotides: TGCGCCAGCAGCTTGGCTGGAGTCTACTCTGGAAACACCATATATTTT. This codes for CASSLAGVYSGNTIYF. V is TRBV5-1 and J is TRBJ1-3, with no clear D. V was trimmed by 0 bases and J by 0 bases, leaving 10 bases between them. The CDR3 has 16 amino acids. Germline CDR1 is SGHRS and CDR2 is YFSETQ.

The chain couples TRBV2 to TRBJ1-1, with D possibly matching TRBD1 (6 bases). Trimming removed 4 bases from V and 1 base from J, with 19 bases in between. Germline V gene sequence: CDR1 SNHLY, CDR2 FYNNEI. The CDR3 has 17 residues. The CDR3 sequence is CASSALGGDTWNTEAFF. The CDR3 coding sequence is TGTGCCAGCAGTGCTCTTGGGGGGGACACCTGGAACACTGAAGCTTTCTTT.

At least ten counts were recorded for this clonotype. The chain recombines TRBV27 with TRBJ2-7; D gene ambiguous. The CDR3 length is 16 residues. Germline V gene lookup returns CDR1 MNHEY and CDR2 SMNVEV (reference sequence). With 5 bases removed from V and 2 bases from J, the gap between germline ends came to 19 bases. Here the CDR3 reads CASSPQAGQPTYEQYF. The CDR3 region has the DNA TGTGCCAGCAGTCCTCAAGCCGGTCAGCCCACCTACGAGCAGTACTTC.

This clonotype has ten or more counts. The chain is built from TRBV5-4 and TRBJ2-3, with 9 bases matching TRBD1. The germline CDR1 and CDR2 sequences are SGHNT and YYREEE (reference sequence). J lost 6 bases, V lost 0 bases, and 5 bases had no gene match. CDR3 size: 15 residues. CDR3: CASSLEGTGRDTQYF. In DNA form, the CDR3 reads TGTGCCAGCAGCTTGGAGGGGACAGGGCGGGATACGCAGTATTTT.

This clonotype was detected ten times or more. The V call is TRBV28, the J call TRBJ2-3; D may be TRBD1 or TRBD2 (5 bases each). The CDR3 has 13 amino acids. Trimming stripped 11 bases from V and 2 bases from J, with 14 bases between. From germline, CDR1 is MDHEN and CDR2 SYDVKM. The CDR3 DNA reads TGTGCCGCCGGGGCACTTATCACAGATACGCAGTATTTT. Protein product: CAAGALITDTQYF.

The sample holds many counts of this clonotype. The chain recombines TRBV4-1 with TRBJ2-2, with TRBD1 matching over 8 bases. The V segment lost 4 bases and the J segment 3 bases; nucleotides outside the gene matches: 4. The CDR3 is made up of 15 amino acids. Germline CDR1 reads MGHRA; CDR2 reads YSYEKL. This CDR3 reads CASSLDRGDTGELFF. As DNA, the CDR3 is TGCGCCAGCAGCCTTGACAGGGGCGACACCGGGGAGCTGTTTTTT.

This clonotype counts as medium-sized (0.01 to 0.1%). The genes are TRBV20-1 and TRBJ2-5, with D tentatively TRBD1 (5 bases). CDR3 length equals 12 residues. Between the trimmed V and J ends, which lost 6 bases and 0 bases, there was a span of 8 bases. Germline CDR1 is DFQATT and CDR2 is SNEGSKA (reference sequence). CDR3 sequence (DNA): TGCAGTGCCGACAGCGACCAAGAGACCCAGTACTTC. Translating it yields CSADSDQETQYF.

This clonotype was detected a few times. The V gene is TRBV10-3, the J gene TRBJ1-4, with D perhaps matching TRBD1 (6 bases). Germline values: CDR1 ENHRY, CDR2 SYGVKD. Trimming took off 3 bases at V and 8 bases at J, with 13 bases between the two ends. CDR3 length: 14 residues. The CDR3 DNA reads TGTGCCATCAGTGAACGGGGGGCGGGCGAAAAACTGTTTTTT. Protein sequence: CAISERGAGEKLFF.

The genes are TRBV4-1 and TRBJ2-5; D uncertain. This CDR3 has 15 amino acids. Germline CDR1 reads MGHRA; CDR2 reads YSYEKL. V lost 0 bases to trimming and J lost 2 bases, with 10 bases between them. The CDR3 coding sequence is TGCGCCAGCAGCCAAGAACCCCCCCTACAAGAGACCCAGTACTTC. Its protein is CASSQEPPLQETQYF.

There are a few counts of this clonotype. The V call is TRBV10-3, the J call TRBJ2-3; D is unclear. The V end lost 0 bases, the J end lost 2 bases, and 6 bases lay between the germline ends. Germline lookup yields CDR1 ENHRY and CDR2 SYGVKD. The CDR3 length is 14 residues. The CDR3 loop reads CAISESGDTDTQYF. The CDR3 nucleotides are TGTGCCATCAGTGAGTCTGGGGACACAGATACGCAGTATTTT.

This clonotype was counted ten times or more. The V call is TRBV7-9, the J call TRBJ1-2; 9 bases are shared with TRBD1. J gave up 4 bases and V 5 bases, and 11 bases lay outside the gene matches. Germline CDR1 SEHNR, CDR2 FQNEAQ (reference sequence). This CDR3 region has 16 residues. The CDR3 sequence: CASSAGRGQGGYGYTF. The CDR3 coding sequence is TGTGCCAGCAGCGCAGGGAGGGGACAGGGAGGCTATGGCTACACCTTC.

This clonotype was recorded many times. This chain links TRBV28 with TRBJ1-2; the match to TRBD1 covers 9 bases. The V segment lost 6 bases and the J segment 6 bases; nucleotides outside the gene matches: 11. Germline V gene sequence: CDR1 MDHEN, CDR2 SYDVKM. This CDR3 comprises 15 residues. The CDR3 reads CASSPVTGGVDGYTF. The CDR3 bases are TGTGCCAGCAGCCCAGTGACAGGGGGAGTTGATGGCTACACCTTC.

This clonotype was recorded a few times. The chain couples TRBV28 to TRBJ1-5; TRBD1 agrees at 8 bases. Looked up from germline, CDR1 is MDHEN and CDR2 is SYDVKM. The length of the CDR3 is 16 residues. V lost 5 bases and J lost 0; bases outside the gene matches: 6. The CDR3 DNA reads as TGTGCCAGCAGTATCACAGGGGGATATAGCAATCAGCCCCAGCATTTT. It translates to CASSITGGYSNQPQHF.

Ten or more counts support this clonotype. The rearrangement joins TRBV5-1 to TRBJ2-5; 7 nucleotides align to TRBD1. The CDR3 contains 14 residues. Per the germline V gene, CDR1 is SGHRS and CDR2 is YFSETQ. Trimming removed 2 bases from V and 3 bases from J; junction bases left unmatched: 4. The CDR3 sequence is CASSFRGQEETQYF. CDR3 nucleotides: TGCGCCAGCAGCTTTCGTGGACAGGAAGAGACCCAGTACTTC.

The table lists this clonotype with a few counts. The rearrangement uses TRBV7-2 and TRBJ1-2; D gene unclear. CDR1 SGHTA and CDR2 FQGNSA come from the germline V gene. This CDR3 spans 16 amino acids. The germline V and J ends were trimmed by 2 bases and 3 bases, with 16 bases remaining between them. The CDR3 reads CASSLSGVVRYYGYTF. Written as DNA, the CDR3 is TGTGCCAGCAGCTTATCCGGCGTCGTGAGGTACTATGGCTACACCTTC.